The present T cell receptor beta chain was sequenced within a study of T cell repertoires in cytomegalovirus infection. In the study overall: Use of recently identified HLA-C-restricted and well-studied HLA-B-restricted CMV epitopes was part of the study. Shared public TCR beta signatures pointed to both CMV infection and a matching HLA type. Findings and limits, study-wide: CMV-specific HLA-C-restricted TCR beta clonotypes dominated the ex vivo response. Carriers of CMV plus the relevant HLA were identified by cumulative public TCR beta family frequency.

This clonotype was counted at least ten times. What it recognizes is unknown. CDR1 and CDR2 from the germline V gene are LGHNA and YSLEER. The V end was cut by 0 bases, the J end by 1 base, with 10 bases between. The CDR3 sequence is 15 residues long. Each CDR3 protein is one row after TCRdb ran MiXCR on the reads. The sample contains roughly 80,000 distinct CDR3 sequences, under 30% of which appear only once. The material was CD8+ T cells from cultured PBMCs, obtained from culture after CMV antigen stimulation. This receptor was taken from a human donor in good health (CMV status not recorded). Some clones in this sample may be carry-over from other donors' samples. The V and J genes are TRBV4-3 and TRBJ2-7; a weak D match, TRBD2 (6 bases). The CDR3 nucleotides read TGCGCCAGCAGCCAAGAGCGGGAACAGTCCTACGAGCAGTACTTC. Protein: CASSQEREQSYEQYF.